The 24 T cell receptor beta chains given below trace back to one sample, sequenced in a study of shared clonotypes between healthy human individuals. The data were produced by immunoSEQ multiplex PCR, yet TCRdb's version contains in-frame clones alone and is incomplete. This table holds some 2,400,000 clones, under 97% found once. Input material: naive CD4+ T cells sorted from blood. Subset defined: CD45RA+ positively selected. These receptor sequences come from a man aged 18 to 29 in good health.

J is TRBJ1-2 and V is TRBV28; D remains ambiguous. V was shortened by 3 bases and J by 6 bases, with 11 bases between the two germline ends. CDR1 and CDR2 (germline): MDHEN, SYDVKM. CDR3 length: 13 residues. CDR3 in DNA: TGTGCCAGCAGTTTTAACAATCCTCATGGCTACACCTTC. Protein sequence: CASSFNNPHGYTF.

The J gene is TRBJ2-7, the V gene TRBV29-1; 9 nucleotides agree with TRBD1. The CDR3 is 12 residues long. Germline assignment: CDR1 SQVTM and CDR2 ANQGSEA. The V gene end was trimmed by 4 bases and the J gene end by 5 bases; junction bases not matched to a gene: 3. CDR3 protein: CSVAQGAHEQYF. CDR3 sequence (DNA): TGCAGCGTTGCACAGGGGGCCCACGAGCAGTACTTC.

CDR3 in DNA: TGTGCCAGCAGACTGACAGGGAACAAAGAGACCCAGTACTTC. This sequence encodes CASRLTGNKETQYF. This chain links TRBV6-5 with TRBJ2-5; 7 bases fit TRBD1. Germline values: CDR1 MNHEY, CDR2 SVGAGI. The CDR3 runs 14 residues. The trim removed 6 bases at V and 3 bases at J, leaving 7 bases unmatched.

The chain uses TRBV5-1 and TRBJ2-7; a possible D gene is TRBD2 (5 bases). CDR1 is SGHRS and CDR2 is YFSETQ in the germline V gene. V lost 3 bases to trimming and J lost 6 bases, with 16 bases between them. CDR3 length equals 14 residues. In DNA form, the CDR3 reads TGCGCCAGCAGCTCCGTTGGACGGGGTGGCGAGCAGTACTTC. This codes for CASSSVGRGGEQYF.

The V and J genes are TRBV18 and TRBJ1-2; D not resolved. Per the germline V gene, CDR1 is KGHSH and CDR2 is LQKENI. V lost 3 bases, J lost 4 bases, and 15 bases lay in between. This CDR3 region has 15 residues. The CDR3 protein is CASSPFEGGGYGYTF. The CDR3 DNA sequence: TGTGCCAGCTCACCGTTTGAGGGAGGAGGCTATGGCTACACCTTC.

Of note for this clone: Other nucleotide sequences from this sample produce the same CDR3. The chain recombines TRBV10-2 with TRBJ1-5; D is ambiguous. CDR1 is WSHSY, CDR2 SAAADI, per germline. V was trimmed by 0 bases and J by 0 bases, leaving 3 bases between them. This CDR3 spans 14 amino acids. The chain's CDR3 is CASSESGSNQPQHF. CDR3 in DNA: TGCGCCAGCAGTGAGTCGGGTAGCAATCAGCCCCAGCATTTT.

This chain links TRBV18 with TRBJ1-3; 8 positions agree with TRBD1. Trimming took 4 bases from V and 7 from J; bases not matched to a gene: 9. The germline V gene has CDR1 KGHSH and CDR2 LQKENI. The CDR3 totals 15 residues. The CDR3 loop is CASSQIAGGENTIYF. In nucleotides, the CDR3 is TGTGCCAGCTCACAGATAGCAGGGGGCGAGAACACCATATATTTT.

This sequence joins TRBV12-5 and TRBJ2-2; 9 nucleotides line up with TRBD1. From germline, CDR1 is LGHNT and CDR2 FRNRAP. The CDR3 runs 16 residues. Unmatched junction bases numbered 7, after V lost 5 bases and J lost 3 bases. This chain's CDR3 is CASGVGQGGDTGELFF. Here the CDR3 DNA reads TGTGCTAGTGGTGTGGGACAGGGCGGTGACACCGGGGAGCTGTTTTTT. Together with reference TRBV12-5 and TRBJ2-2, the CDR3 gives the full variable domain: DARVTQTPRHKVTEMGQEVTMRCQPILGHNTVFWYRQTMMQGLELLAYFRNRAPLDDSGMPKDRFSAEMPDATLATLKIQPSEPRDSAVYFCASGVGQGGDTGELFFGEGSRLTVL.

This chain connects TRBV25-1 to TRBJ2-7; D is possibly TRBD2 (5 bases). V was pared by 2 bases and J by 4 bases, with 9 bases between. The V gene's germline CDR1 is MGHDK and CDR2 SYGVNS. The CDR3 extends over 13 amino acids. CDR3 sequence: CASSEVEGYEQYF. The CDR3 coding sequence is TGTGCCAGCAGTGAAGTAGAGGGATACGAGCAGTACTTC.

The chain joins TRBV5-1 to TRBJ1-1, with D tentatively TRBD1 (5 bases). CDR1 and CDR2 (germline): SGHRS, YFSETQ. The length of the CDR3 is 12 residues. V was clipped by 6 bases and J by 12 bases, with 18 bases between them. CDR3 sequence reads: CASTQTPGPTFF. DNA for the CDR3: TGCGCCAGCACTCAAACTCCGGGACCCACTTTCTTT.

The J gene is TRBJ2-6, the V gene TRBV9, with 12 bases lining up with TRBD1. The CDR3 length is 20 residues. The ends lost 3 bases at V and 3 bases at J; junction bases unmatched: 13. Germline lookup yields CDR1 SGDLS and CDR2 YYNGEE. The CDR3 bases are TGTGCCAGCAGCGAATTAATCCCGGGACAGGGGGCGCGTGGGGCCAACGTCCTGACTTTC. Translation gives CASSELIPGQGARGANVLTF.

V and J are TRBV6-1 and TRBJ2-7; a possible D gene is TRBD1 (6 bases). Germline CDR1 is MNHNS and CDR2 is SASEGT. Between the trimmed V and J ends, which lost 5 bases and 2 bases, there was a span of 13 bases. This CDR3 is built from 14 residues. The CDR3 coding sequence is TGTGCCAGCAGTACAACAGGGAACACCTACGAGCAGTACTTC. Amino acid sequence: CASSTTGNTYEQYF.

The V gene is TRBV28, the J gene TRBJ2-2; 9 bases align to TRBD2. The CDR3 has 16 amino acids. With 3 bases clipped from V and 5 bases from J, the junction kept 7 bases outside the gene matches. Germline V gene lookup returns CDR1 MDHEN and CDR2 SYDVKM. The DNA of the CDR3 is TGTGCCAGCAGTTTCGGTAGCGGGGGACGTACCGGGGAGCTGTTTTTT. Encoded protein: CASSFGSGGRTGELFF.

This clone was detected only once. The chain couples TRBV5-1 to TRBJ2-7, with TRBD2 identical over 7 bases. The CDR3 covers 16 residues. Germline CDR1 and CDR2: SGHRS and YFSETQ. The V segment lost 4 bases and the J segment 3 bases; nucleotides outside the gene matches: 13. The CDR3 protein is CASSPGSLAEGYEQYF. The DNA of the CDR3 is TGCGCCAGCAGCCCGGGGAGCCTAGCGGAGGGCTACGAGCAGTACTTC.

The CDR3 loop is CASSPGSKGGQETQYF. CDR3 in DNA: TGTGCCAGCAGCCCCGGGTCCAAAGGGGGCCAAGAGACCCAGTACTTC. The chain employs TRBV7-9 and TRBJ2-5; TRBD1 is a possible D gene (6 bases). Trimming shortened V by 5 bases and J by 1 base, and 17 bases separated the two germline ends. Per germline, CDR1 SEHNR and CDR2 FQNEAQ (reference sequence). This CDR3 contains 16 residues.

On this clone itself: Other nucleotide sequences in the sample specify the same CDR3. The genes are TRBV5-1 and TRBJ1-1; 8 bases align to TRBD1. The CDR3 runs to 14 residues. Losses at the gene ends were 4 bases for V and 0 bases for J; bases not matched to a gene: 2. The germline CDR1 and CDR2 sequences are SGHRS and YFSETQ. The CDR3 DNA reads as TGCGCCAGCAGCGGACAGGGATTGAACACTGAAGCTTTCTTT. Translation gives CASSGQGLNTEAFF.

CDR3 in amino acids: CSVNKGDTLAKNIQYF. The CDR3 bases are TGCAGCGTCAATAAGGGGGACACCCTAGCCAAAAACATTCAGTACTTC. The gene calls are TRBV29-1 and TRBJ2-4, with D perhaps matching TRBD1 (6 bases). The CDR3 runs 16 residues. The V end lost 6 bases, the J end lost 0 bases, and 18 bases lay between the germline ends. Germline CDR1 reads SQVTM; CDR2 reads ANQGSEA. The variable domain in full, with the rest retrieved from reference TRBV29-1 and TRBJ2-4, is SAVISQKPSRDICQRGTSLTIQCQVDSQVTMMFWYRQQPGQSLTLIATANQGSEATYESGFVIDKFPISRPNLTFSTLTVSNMSPEDSSIYLCSVNKGDTLAKNIQYFGAGTRLSVL.

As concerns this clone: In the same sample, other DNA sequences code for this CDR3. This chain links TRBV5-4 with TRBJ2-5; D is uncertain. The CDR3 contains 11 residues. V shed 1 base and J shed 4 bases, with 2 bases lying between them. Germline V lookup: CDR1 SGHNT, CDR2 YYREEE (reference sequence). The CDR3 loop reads CASSLRETQYF. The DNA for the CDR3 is TGTGCCAGCAGCTTGCGAGAGACCCAGTACTTC.

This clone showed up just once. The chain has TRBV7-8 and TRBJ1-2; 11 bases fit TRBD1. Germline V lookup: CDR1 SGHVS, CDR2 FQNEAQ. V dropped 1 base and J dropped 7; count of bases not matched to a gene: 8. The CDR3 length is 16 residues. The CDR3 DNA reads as TGTGCCAGCAGCTTAGAGCGGACAGGGGGCTATCGTGGCTACACCTTC. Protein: CASSLERTGGYRGYTF.

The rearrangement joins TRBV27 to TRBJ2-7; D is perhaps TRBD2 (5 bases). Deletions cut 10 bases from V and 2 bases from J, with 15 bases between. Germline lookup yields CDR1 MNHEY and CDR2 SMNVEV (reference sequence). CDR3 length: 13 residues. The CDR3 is CATSKRQAYEQYF. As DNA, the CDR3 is TGTGCCACCTCCAAGCGGCAGGCCTACGAGCAGTACTTC.

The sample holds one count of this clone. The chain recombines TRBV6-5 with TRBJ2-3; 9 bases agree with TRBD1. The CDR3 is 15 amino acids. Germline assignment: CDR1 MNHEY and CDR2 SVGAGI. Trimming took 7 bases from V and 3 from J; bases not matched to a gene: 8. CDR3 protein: CASNTGGWLTDTQYF. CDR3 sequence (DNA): TGTGCCAGCAACACAGGGGGCTGGTTGACAGATACGCAGTATTTT.

CDR3 bases: TGTGCCAGCTCACCACAGAGACCGCCCTACGAGCAGTACTTC. Translated: CASSPQRPPYEQYF. The chain is built from TRBV18 and TRBJ2-7; D is undetermined. The CDR3 length is 14 residues. Trimming pared 1 base from V and 2 bases from J, leaving 9 bases between. Germline lookup yields CDR1 KGHSH and CDR2 LQKENI.

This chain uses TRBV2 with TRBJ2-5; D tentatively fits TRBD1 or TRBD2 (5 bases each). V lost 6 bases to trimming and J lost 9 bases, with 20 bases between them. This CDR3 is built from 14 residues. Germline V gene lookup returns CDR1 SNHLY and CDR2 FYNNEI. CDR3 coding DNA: TGTGCCAGCAGGTTAGACGGGACGCCAGGTTCCCAGTACTTC. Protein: CASRLDGTPGSQYF.

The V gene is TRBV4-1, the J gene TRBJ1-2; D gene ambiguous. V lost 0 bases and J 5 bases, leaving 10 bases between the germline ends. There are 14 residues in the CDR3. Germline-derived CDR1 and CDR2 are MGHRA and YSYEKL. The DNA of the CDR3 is TGCGCCAGCAGCCAAGAATGGGCCGATTATGGCTACACCTTC. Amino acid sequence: CASSQEWADYGYTF.